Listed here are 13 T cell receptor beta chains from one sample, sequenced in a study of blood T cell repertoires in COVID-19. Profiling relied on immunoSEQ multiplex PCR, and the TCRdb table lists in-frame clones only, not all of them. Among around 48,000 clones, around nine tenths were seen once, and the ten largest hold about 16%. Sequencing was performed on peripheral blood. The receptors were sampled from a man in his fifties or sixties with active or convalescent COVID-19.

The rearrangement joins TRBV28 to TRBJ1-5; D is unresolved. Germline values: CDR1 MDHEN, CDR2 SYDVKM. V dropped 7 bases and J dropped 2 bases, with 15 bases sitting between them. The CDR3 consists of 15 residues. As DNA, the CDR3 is TGTGCCAGCACCACTGCCTGGAGAGGCAATCAGCCCCAGCATTTT. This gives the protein CASTTAWRGNQPQHF. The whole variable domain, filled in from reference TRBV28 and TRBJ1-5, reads DVKVTQSSRYLVKRTGEKVFLECVQDMDHENMFWYRQDPGLGLRLIYFSYDVKMKEKGDIPEGYSVSREKKERFSLILESASTNQTSMYLCASTTAWRGNQPQHFGDGTRLSIL.

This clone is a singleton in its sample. The CDR3 is CASSVNRESNTEAFF. DNA for the CDR3: TGTGCCAGCAGCGTTAACAGGGAATCAAACACTGAAGCTTTCTTT. V is TRBV9 and J is TRBJ1-1, with TRBD1 as a possible D gene (6 bases). The CDR3 is made up of 15 amino acids. Per germline, CDR1 SGDLS and CDR2 YYNGEE. The ends were cut back, 2 bases at V and 2 bases at J, with 13 bases in the middle.

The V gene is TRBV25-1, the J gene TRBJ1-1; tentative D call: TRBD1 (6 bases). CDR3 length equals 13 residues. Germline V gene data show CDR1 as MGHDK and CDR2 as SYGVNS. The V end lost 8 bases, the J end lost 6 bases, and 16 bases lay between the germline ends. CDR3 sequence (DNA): TGTGCCAGCGGCCATGAGGGGGTCCCTGAAGCTTTCTTT. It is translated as CASGHEGVPEAFF.

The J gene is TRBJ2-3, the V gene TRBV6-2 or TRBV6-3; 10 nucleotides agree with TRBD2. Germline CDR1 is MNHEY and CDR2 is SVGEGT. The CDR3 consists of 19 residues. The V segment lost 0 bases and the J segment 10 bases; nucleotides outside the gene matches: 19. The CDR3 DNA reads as TGTGCCAGCAGTTACTCGAGTCTTACGCAGGGGCTAGGACTAGCGGCGCAGTATTTT. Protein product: CASSYSSLTQGLGLAAQYF.

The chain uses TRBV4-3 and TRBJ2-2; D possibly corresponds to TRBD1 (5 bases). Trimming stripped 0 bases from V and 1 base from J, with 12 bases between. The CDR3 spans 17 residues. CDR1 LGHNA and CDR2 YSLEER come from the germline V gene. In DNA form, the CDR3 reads TGCGCCAGCAGCCAAGAATGGACAAATTTGAACACCGGGGAGCTGTTTTTT. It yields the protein CASSQEWTNLNTGELFF.

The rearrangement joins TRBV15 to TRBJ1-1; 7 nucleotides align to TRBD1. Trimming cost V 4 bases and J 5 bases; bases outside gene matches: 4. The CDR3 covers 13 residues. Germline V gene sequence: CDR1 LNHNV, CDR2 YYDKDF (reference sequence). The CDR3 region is CATSIQTGTEAFF. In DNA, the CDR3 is TGTGCCACCAGCATACAGACAGGGACTGAAGCTTTCTTT.

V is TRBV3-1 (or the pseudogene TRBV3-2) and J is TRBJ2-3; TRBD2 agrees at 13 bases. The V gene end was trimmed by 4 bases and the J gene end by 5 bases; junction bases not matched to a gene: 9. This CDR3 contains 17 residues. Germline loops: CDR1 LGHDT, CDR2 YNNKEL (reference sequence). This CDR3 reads CASSPRTSGGAGDTQYF. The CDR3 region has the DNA TGTGCCAGCAGCCCGCGCACTAGCGGGGGGGCAGGAGATACGCAGTATTTT.

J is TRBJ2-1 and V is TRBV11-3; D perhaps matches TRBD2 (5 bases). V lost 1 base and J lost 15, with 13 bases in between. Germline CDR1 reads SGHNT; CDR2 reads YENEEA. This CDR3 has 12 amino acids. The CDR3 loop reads CASSLGDGGLFF. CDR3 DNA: TGTGCCAGCAGCTTAGGGGATGGCGGGCTGTTCTTC.

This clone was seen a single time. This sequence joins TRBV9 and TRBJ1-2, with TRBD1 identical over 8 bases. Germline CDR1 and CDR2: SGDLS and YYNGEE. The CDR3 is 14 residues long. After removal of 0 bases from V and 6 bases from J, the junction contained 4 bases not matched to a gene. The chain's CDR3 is CASSVVETGDGYTF. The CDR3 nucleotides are TGTGCCAGCAGCGTAGTCGAGACAGGGGATGGCTACACCTTC.

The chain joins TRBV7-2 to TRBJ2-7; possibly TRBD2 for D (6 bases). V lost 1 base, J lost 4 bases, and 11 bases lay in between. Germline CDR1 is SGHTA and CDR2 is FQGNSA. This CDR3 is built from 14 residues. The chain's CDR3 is CASSLDGRYYEQYF. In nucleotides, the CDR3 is TGTGCCAGCAGCTTAGATGGGAGGTATTACGAGCAGTACTTC.

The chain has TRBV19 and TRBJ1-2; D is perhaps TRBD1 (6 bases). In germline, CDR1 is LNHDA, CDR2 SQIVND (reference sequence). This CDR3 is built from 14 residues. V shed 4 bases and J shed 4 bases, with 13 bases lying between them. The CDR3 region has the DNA TGTGCCAGTAGTACACCCCGGACAGCCTATGGCTACACCTTC. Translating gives CASSTPRTAYGYTF.

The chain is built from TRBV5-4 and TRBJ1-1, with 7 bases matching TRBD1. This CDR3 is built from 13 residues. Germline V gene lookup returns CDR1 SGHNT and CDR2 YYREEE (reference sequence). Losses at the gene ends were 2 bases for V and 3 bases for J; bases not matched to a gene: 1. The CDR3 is CASSLTGDTEAFF. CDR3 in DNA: TGTGCCAGCAGCTTAACAGGGGACACTGAAGCTTTCTTT.

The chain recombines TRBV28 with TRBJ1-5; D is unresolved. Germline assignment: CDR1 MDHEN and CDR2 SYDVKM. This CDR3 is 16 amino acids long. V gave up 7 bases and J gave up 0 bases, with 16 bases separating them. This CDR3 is CASILMRGGSNQPQHF. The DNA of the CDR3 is TGTGCCAGCATTCTGATGCGGGGTGGTAGCAATCAGCCCCAGCATTTT.